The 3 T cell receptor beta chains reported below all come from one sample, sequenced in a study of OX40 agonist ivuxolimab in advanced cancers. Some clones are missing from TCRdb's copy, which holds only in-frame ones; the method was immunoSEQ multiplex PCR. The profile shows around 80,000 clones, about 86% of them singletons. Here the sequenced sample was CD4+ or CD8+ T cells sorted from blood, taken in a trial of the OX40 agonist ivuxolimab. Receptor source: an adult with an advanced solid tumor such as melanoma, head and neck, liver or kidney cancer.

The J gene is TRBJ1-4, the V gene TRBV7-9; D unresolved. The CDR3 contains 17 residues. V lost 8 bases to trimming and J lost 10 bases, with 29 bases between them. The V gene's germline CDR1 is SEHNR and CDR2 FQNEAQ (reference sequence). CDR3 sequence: CASGTKEESHDLGKLFF. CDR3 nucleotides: TGTGCCAGCGGAACAAAAGAAGAGTCCCATGATTTAGGAAAACTGTTTTTT.

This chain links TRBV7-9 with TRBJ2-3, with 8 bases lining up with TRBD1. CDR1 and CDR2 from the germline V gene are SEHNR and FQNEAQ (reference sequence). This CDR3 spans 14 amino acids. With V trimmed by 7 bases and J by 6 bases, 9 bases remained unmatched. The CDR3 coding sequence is TGTGCCAGCAACCCAGGACAGGGTATGGATACGCAGTATTTT. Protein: CASNPGQGMDTQYF.

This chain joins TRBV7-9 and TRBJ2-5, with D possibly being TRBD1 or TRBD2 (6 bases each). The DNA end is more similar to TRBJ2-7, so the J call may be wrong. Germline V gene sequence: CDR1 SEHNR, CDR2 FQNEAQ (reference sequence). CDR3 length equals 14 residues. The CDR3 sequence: CASSPWGAGYEQYF. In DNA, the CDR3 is TGTGCCAGCAGCCCGTGGGGGGCGGGCTACGAGCAGTACTTC.